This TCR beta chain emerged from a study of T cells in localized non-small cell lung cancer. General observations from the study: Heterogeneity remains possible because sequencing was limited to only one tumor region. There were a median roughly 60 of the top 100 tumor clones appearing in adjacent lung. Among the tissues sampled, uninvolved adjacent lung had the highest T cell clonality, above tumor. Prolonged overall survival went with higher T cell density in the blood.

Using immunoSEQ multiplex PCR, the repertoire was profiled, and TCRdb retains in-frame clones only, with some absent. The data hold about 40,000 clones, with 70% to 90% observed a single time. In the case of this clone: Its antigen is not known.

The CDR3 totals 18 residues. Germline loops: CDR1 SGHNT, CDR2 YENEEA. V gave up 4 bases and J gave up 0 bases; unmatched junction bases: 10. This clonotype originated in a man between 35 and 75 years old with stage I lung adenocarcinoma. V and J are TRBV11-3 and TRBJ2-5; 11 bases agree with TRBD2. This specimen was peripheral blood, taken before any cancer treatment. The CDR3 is CASSYTSGSHTYQETQYF. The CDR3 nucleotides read TGTGCCAGCAGCTATACTAGCGGGAGCCATACTTACCAAGAGACCCAGTACTTC. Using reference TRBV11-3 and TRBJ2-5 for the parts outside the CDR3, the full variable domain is EAGVVQSPRYKIIEKKQPVAFWCNPISGHNTLYWYLQNLGQGPELLIRYENEEAVDDSQLPKDRFSAERLKGVDSTLKIQPAELGDSAVYLCASSYTSGSHTYQETQYFGPGTRLLVL.